Presented here are 9 T cell receptor beta chains from one specimen sequenced in a study of T cell responses to AZD1222 COVID-19 vaccine (dated by TCRdb to about 2021). Preparation of the library involved the immunoSEQ multiplex PCR assay. As stored in TCRdb, this immuneACCESS dataset retains in-frame rearrangements with V and J assigned. A fraction of the clones does not appear; measured against another copy, unresolved V genes explain less than half of the discrepancy, and the remainder lacks a known reason. This sample has some 120,000 clones in its table, and around 85% of those were observed once. Around 3.9% of the sample is held by the ten biggest clonotypes. In light of the paper, this sample's time point label describes: baseline before first vaccination. What this sample's treatment or condition label stands for: meningococcal conjugate vaccine given as trial control. The starting material was peripheral blood, obtained on day 0 of MenACWY control vaccination. All receptors derive from an adult in good health.

The chain uses TRBV29-1 and TRBJ2-5; tentative D call: TRBD1 (6 bases). The CDR3 length is 12 residues. From germline, CDR1 is SQVTM and CDR2 ANQGSEA. V was cut by 6 bases and J by 4 bases, with 12 bases left in between. The CDR3 protein is CSVPRGGETQYF. Here the CDR3 DNA reads TGCAGCGTCCCCCGAGGGGGAGAGACCCAGTACTTC.

The V gene is TRBV27, the J gene TRBJ2-7; 9 bases align to TRBD2. The CDR3 spans 14 residues. Germline CDR1 MNHEY, CDR2 SMNVEV (reference sequence). The V gene end was trimmed by 6 bases and the J gene end by 5 bases; junction bases not matched to a gene: 8. In nucleotides, the CDR3 is TGTGCCAGCAGCCAAGCGGGGGGAGGGAACGAGCAGTACTTC. Translating gives CASSQAGGGNEQYF.

The V call is TRBV21-1, the J call TRBJ2-7. TRBV21-1 is designated a pseudogene. This CDR3 has 16 amino acids. CDR3 nucleotide sequence: TGTGCCAGCAGCAAAGCGGGCGGCCGTCCCTCCTACGAGCAGTACTTC. Translating gives CASSKAGGRPSYEQYF.

This clone is a singleton in its sample. The rearrangement joins TRBV18 to TRBJ2-7; 15 positions match TRBD2. Germline CDR1 is KGHSH and CDR2 is LQKENI. This CDR3 is 16 amino acids long. V gave up 2 bases and J gave up 5 bases; unmatched junction bases: 4. The CDR3 DNA reads as TGTGCCAGCTCACCAGGCGGACTAGCGGGGGGGCACGAGCAGTACTTC. Encoded protein: CASSPGGLAGGHEQYF.

The chain couples TRBV6-5 to TRBJ1-6; D is uncertain. In germline, CDR1 is MNHEY, CDR2 SVGAGI. V was trimmed by 5 bases and J by 6 bases, leaving 11 bases between them. This CDR3 comprises 14 residues. In DNA form, the CDR3 reads TGTGCCAGCAGTAGATCAGGCTTTAATTCACCCCTCCACTTT. As protein: CASSRSGFNSPLHF.

The genes are TRBV2 and TRBJ2-7; D could derive from TRBD1 or TRBD2 (5 bases each). The germline V gene has CDR1 SNHLY and CDR2 FYNNEI. V was trimmed by 6 bases and J by 3 bases, leaving 21 bases between them. This CDR3 region has 16 residues. CDR3 nucleotide sequence: TGTGCCAGCAGACCCGGGACGAATTTAGGGATCTACGAGCAGTACTTC. Encoded protein: CASRPGTNLGIYEQYF.

This clone occurred a few times. The chain links TRBV7-8 to TRBJ1-2, with D maybe TRBD1 (6 bases). Between the trimmed V and J ends, which lost 2 bases and 2 bases, there was a span of 9 bases. The CDR3 contains 14 residues. Germline CDR1 and CDR2: SGHVS and FQNEAQ. As DNA, the CDR3 is TGTGCCAGCAGCTTATTCACAGGGAACTATGGCTACACCTTC. Encoded protein: CASSLFTGNYGYTF.

V is TRBV4-1 and J is TRBJ1-5, with a tentative D call TRBD1 (5 bases). Germline CDR1 reads MGHRA; CDR2 reads YSYEKL. Trimming stripped 4 bases from V and 0 bases from J, with 13 bases between. The CDR3 spans 16 residues. The CDR3 DNA reads TGCGCCAGCAGCCGGGGCAATCCCTTTAGCAATCAGCCCCAGCATTTT. It is translated as CASSRGNPFSNQPQHF.

This clone has just one count. The chain couples TRBV19 to TRBJ2-3; 8 positions agree with TRBD1. The J segment lost 8 bases and the V segment lost 7 bases, leaving 5 bases of the junction unmatched. This CDR3 region has 12 residues. CDR1 and CDR2 from the germline V gene are LNHDA and SQIVND (reference sequence). CDR3 DNA sequence: TGTGCCAGTAAAGGACAGGGCTTTACGCAGTATTTT. It translates to CASKGQGFTQYF.